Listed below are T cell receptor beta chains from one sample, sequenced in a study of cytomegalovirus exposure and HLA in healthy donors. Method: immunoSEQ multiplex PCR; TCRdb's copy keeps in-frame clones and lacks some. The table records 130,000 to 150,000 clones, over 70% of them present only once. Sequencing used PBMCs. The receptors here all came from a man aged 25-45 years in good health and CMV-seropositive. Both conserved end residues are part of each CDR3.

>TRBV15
CATSSTGNTGELFF
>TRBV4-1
CASSQDLGTGGKIYGYTF
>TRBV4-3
CASSLFTGGQDTQYF
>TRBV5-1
CASSLKDRGYEQYF
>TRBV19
CASSPRSTGGYSGANVLTF
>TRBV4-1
CASSPGDRNSPLHF
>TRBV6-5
CASSPIGGYNEQFF
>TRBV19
CASSNDNPFLLAGKNTGELFF
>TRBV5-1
CASSLAPGGNEKLFF
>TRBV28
CASSLAGGNTDTQYF
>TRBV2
CASSPGIQETQYF
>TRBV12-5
CASGPPPGDRDTEAFF
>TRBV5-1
CASSTGPGTRYNEQFF
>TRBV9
CASGVGWRGQGHNEQFF
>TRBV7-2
CASSLAGRPSGNTIYF
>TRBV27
CASSLREGYEQYF
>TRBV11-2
CASSISTGAGNTIYF
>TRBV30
CAWRTGKNTGELFF
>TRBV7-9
CASSLAPGQGAGSPLHF
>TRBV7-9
CASSLRDRATEAFF
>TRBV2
CASSWTASSYNEQFF
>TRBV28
CASSLLGAEQFF
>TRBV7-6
CASSSRGGGMAYEQYF
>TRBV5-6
CASSSDYPGGETQYF
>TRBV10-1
CASRRLAQETQYF
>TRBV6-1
CASVLTRNTEAFF
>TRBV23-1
CASSQSVRGRGSEQYF
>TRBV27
CASSSTQRLDNEQFF
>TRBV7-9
CASSFSAGSTDTQYF
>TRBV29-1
CSAGQGRGQPQHF
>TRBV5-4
CASSLGGTSYEQYF
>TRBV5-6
CASRREGATGELFF
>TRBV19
CASSIAGSRNSPLHF
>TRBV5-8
CASSWGTSGGYEQYF
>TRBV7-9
CSIGQGGYNEQFF
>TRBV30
CARVPSGGYEQYF
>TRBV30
CAWSFDSIRTEAFF
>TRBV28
CASRTPPGTGNTEAFF
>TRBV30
CASPRQGTSHNEQFF
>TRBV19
CASSQGWEQGAETQYF
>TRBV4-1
CASSQDGSTIDEQFF
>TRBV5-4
CASSLEARGEETQYF
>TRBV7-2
CASSLEGARPNEQFF
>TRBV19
CASIESGTANQPQHF
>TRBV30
CAWRRNEKLFF
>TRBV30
CAWYNYGYTF
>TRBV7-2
CASSLAPGTSVRGTQYF
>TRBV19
CASSIVAPSSYNEQFF
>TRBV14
CASSQVVGLSYNEQFF
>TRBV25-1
CASSEASGRTDTQYF
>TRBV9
CASSQGTVRSQEQFF
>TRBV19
CASSPEVTHEQYF
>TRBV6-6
CASSSTGGPETQYF
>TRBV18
CASSQGTLSGNTIYF
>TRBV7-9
CASSLTSGTNYEQYF